This note documents a single T cell receptor beta chain sequence. It has no known antigen specificity. Within one base of it there is no much larger clone, and no base qualities were kept. This sample stems from a study of cytomegalovirus exposure and HLA in healthy donors (TCRdb year 2017). Notes on the research overall: An earlier analysis of around 600 of the donors reported about 250 Gb of sequence data and around 110 million unique TCR beta sequences from about 179 million T cells. About 310 gigabases of sequencing data and tens of millions of unique TCR sequences were included in an early release covering about 600 HLA-typed donors. The genetic ancestry cluster associated with self-reported Caucasian donors included about 84% of the 398 genotyped donors. The study aimed to test whether cataloging public T cell receptors could reveal signatures of past pathogen exposure. The T cell repertoires of roughly 660 subjects were profiled by immunosequencing and related to cytomegalovirus serostatus. In addition to the first cohort of 650 to 750 subjects, a separate validation cohort of 100 to 150 different subjects was used. To predict cytomegalovirus infection status, the study combined high-throughput TCR immunosequencing, statistical association of individual TCRs with disease status, and machine learning. A later analysis re-analyzed previously published TCR beta repertoires from 666 donors and added high-resolution HLA genotyping to study TCR occurrence patterns. The later analysis used no new phenotypic data to find candidate immune exposures, relying instead on TCR beta sequences and their occurrence across donors. To decide whether each TCR beta V gene segment behaved as functional or pseudogenic, an earlier analysis of nearly 600 of the donors relied on high-throughput TCR beta sequencing. Donor age, sex, ethnicity and CMV serostatus were compiled together with the repertoire data. A later genetic analysis used genome-wide SNP genotypes for about three fifths of the 666 donors, treating that subset as a discovery cohort. Every repertoire in the discovery cohort had been generated on one and the same sequencing platform. HLA typing included class I and class II loci at four-digit resolution. The number of donors typed differed by locus, with roughly 620-630 for A, B, C, DRB1 and DQB1, approximately 500 for DQA1, under 610 for DPA1, and some 440 for DPB1. Because of strong linkage in the cohort, roughly five DR-DQ haplotypes were treated as single units for association and clustering. On average, roughly 240,000 unique TCR beta nucleotide sequences were sequenced per donor among 300 to 500 genotyped donors of the cohort, with 15% to 20% of those sequences being non-productive.

The library was produced with the immunoSEQ multiplex PCR assay. For the multiplex PCR, a mixture combining 60 forward primers for TCR Vbeta segments and 13 reverse primers for TCR Jbeta segments was used. The CDR3 region of rearranged TCR beta genes was amplified from genomic DNA by a multiplex PCR assay. On the Illumina HiSeq System, the amplified TCR beta libraries were sequenced as 87-base-pair reads. The paper's data handling went like this. In a later analysis, roughly 80 million unique TCR beta chains were counted across the approximately 640 repertoires, and around 10 million of these chains were shared by at least two donors. A nearest-neighbor algorithm error-corrected the raw reads and collapsed the reads into unique sequences, merging closely related sequences to remove PCR and sequencing errors. Alignment of CDR3 sequences to IMGT reference sequences was used to assign V, D and J gene segments. Each retained sequence needed at least a six-nucleotide match to both a V gene segment and a J gene segment. Rearrangements were classified as productive when the CDR3 lacked stop codons and remained in frame with V and J, and all other rearrangements were classified as non-productive. Following IMGT convention, CDR3 was defined as the stretch from the second conserved V-encoded cysteine to the conserved J-encoded phenylalanine. The earlier analysis of fewer than 750 of the donors excluded sequences that lacked an unambiguous match to a single V gene segment. An earlier analysis of 587 of the donors called V segments functional above 56.7% productive rearrangements and segregating when the between-donor standard deviation exceeded 5%. A statistical classification framework was built for diagnosing cytomegalovirus status from the catalog of TCR beta chain sequences. V and J gene assignment, in a later analysis, came from comparing TCR nucleotide sequences with IMGT/GENE-DB human TR gene sequences. In a later analysis, CDR3 sequences and most-parsimonious VDJ recombination scenarios were assigned using the TCRdist pipeline. In a later analysis, each TCR beta chain was defined by its CDR3 amino acid sequence together with its V-gene family, and reads without a unique V-gene family were excluded. In a later analysis, nearly 600 highly shared, low-generation-probability nucleotide sequences were removed to address suspected cross-contamination and a sequencing artifact. A later analysis calculated a clonal expansion index for each public chain from normalized within-repertoire ranks of inferred template counts. In a later analysis, generation probabilities were computed using a VDJ recombination model fitted to out-of-frame rearrangements, and the results were checked against IGoR. A later analysis scored TCR-TCR, TCR-HLA and TCR-CMV co-occurrence with hypergeometric tests, applying a repertoire-size bias correction to TCR pairs. False discovery rates were estimated in a later analysis by permuting HLA or CMV assignments 20 times. A later analysis grouped co-occurring TCRs with DBSCAN, adding TCRdist sequence similarity when clustering within HLA-allele-positive subsets. Co-occurrence clustering excluded repertoires with fewer than 30,000 or more than 120,000 public chains, plus five with anomalous nucleotide sharing. In TCRdb, the immuneACCESS table is reduced to in-frame sequences with V and J assigned. These tables do not hold every clone; where another copy was compared, an unresolved V gene accounts for under half, and the others remain unexplained. Clone size and the V and J calls come from that table; the DNA yielded D and trimming. This sample is represented by roughly 100,000 clones; about four fifths of them were singletons. Roughly 3.5% of the sample is in the top ten clones.

Broad study findings and their caveats: Because counts were too low, around 18 rarely observed V segments, including chromosome 9 orphons, were left out of the earlier analysis of about 620 of the donors. A further reported finding was that TCR beta sequences accurately predicted the HLA-A and HLA-B alleles for most subjects in the first cohort. In a later analysis, most CMV-associated TCR beta chains were found to appear HLA-restricted, with HLA associations seemingly driven largely by CMV exposure. The only immune exposure information available for the cohort was CMV serostatus. The study listed approximately 150 TCR beta chains as associated with cytomegalovirus. The classifier was reported to diagnose cytomegalovirus status with high specificity and sensitivity in both the original cohort and the validation cohort. In a later analysis, HLA-associated TCR beta chains were found to be more clonally expanded and to have lower generation probabilities than equally common non-associated chains. Most TCR sequences were seen in very few donors, while some public TCRs were found in many individuals. In a later analysis, several top co-occurrence clusters were reported to appear linked to parvovirus B19, influenza, CMV and Epstein-Barr virus. Linkage disequilibrium might explain the correlated functional status among segregating V segments, but an unknown experimental factor could not be ruled out. Roughly uniform sequencing depth across donors was assumed in presence/absence analyses, although this assumption may not hold. At a false discovery rate of 0.05, a later analysis linked under 20,000 TCR beta sequences to specific HLA alleles. An association between a missense DCLRE1C variant and V-gene and J-gene trimming of TCR beta chains was found in a later genetic analysis and replicated in an independent cohort. According to the authors, the approach could potentially be generalized to other disease states and immunological phenotypes. HLA typing was unavailable for some donors at each locus, so association tests used only the typed subset. In an earlier analysis of some 500 of the donors, most TCR beta V segments were observed in productive rearrangements about 90% or about 30% of the time, broadly matching IMGT annotations. A cluster of highly shared sequence variants was judged likely to be a technical artifact of the sequencing pipeline. A few of the identified cytomegalovirus-associated TCR beta chains were confirmed in vitro to be specific for cytomegalovirus antigens. According to a later genetic analysis, donors in an Asian-associated ancestry cluster had fewer N-insertions in productive TCRs than the approximately 630-donor mean. In a later analysis, TCR association rates were found to vary across HLA loci, with the most associated TCRs seen for DRB1 alleles and the fewest for HLA-C alleles. When HLA alleles, especially DR and DQ, strongly co-occurred, TCR associations were difficult to assign to individual alleles. This cohort had only TCR beta chains sequenced, and the lack of alpha or paired-chain data limited which features could be detected.

The cohort was made up of 666 healthy bone marrow donors. At the time of sampling, all cohort members were nominally healthy, though unrecorded immune exposures were likely present. The donor was CMV seropositive and belonged to the group of 270 or so seropositive cohort members. A peripheral blood sample was collected from each donor, and TCR beta sequencing was performed on peripheral blood mononuclear cells. Genomic DNA was extracted from the blood cell samples with the Qiagen DNeasy Blood Extraction Kit. This sequence originates from a female donor in good health and CMV-seropositive. The material sequenced was PBMCs.

CDR3 region: CASWLSEHEQYF. Read as DNA, the sequence is TGTGCCAGTTGGTTGTCAGAACACGAGCAGTACTTC. Recombination linked TRBV6-5 to TRBJ2-7; a confident D gene designation cannot be given. As encoded in the germline V gene, CDR1 is MNHEY while CDR2 is SVGAGI. Counted from cysteine to phenylalanine, this CDR3 has 12 amino acids. Only the CDR3 portion is preserved as DNA: 36 bases, with reading frame beginning at the first base. V drops 9 bases and J drops 5 bases, leaving 14 bases in between.